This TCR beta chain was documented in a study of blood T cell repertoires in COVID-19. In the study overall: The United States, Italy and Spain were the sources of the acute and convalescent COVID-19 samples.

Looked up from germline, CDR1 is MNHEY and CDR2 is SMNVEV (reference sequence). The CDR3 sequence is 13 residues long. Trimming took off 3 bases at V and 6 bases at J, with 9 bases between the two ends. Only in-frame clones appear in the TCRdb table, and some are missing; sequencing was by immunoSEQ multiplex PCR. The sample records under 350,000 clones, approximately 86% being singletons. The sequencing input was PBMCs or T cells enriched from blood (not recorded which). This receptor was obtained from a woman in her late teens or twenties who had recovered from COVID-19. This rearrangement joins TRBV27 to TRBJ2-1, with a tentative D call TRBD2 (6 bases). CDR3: CASSLVGGNEQFF. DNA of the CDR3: TGTGCCAGCAGTTTGGTCGGGGGCAATGAGCAGTTCTTC.